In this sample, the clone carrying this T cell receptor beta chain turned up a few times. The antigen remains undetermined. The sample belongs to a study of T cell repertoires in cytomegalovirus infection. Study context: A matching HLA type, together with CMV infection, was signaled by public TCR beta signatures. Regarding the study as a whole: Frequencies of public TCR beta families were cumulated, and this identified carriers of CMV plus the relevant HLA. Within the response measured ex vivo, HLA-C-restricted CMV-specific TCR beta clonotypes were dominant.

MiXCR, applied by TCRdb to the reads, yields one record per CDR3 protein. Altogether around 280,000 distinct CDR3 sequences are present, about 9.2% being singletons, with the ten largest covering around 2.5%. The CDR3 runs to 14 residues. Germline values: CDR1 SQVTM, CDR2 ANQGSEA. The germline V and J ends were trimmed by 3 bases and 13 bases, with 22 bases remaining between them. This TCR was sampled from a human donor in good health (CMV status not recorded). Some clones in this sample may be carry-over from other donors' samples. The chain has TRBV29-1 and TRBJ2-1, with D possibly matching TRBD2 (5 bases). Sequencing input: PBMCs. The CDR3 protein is CSVETGLRASPQFF. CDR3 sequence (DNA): TGCAGCGTTGAGACGGGTCTGCGGGCGTCCCCCCAGTTCTTC.